Listed here are 24 T cell receptor beta chains from one sample, sequenced in a study of blood T cell repertoires in COVID-19. Profiling relied on immunoSEQ multiplex PCR, and the TCRdb table lists in-frame clones only, not all of them. This table holds some 66,000 clones, about 76% found once. The specimen sequenced was peripheral blood. These receptors originate from a woman aged 80 or older with acute or convalescent COVID-19.

This clone was seen a single time. The CDR3 sequence: CASSLGGGARQPQHF. CDR3 bases: TGCGCCAGCAGCTTGGGAGGGGGCGCGAGACAGCCCCAGCATTTT. The chain couples TRBV5-1 to TRBJ1-5, with TRBD1 matching over 7 bases. The ends lost 0 bases at V and 7 bases at J; junction bases unmatched: 7. This CDR3 is 15 amino acids long. Germline-derived CDR1 and CDR2 are SGHRS and YFSETQ.

V is TRBV6-2 or TRBV6-3 and J is TRBJ2-1; no firm D call. CDR1 and CDR2 (germline): MNHEY, SVGEGT. The CDR3 totals 13 residues. V was cut by 1 base and J by 4 bases, with 5 bases left in between. The CDR3 reads CASSYFPYNEQFF. CDR3 nucleotides: TGTGCCAGCAGTTACTTCCCGTACAATGAGCAGTTCTTC.

This chain joins TRBV7-2 and TRBJ1-1; TRBD1 might be the D (6 bases). Looked up from germline, CDR1 is SGHTA and CDR2 is FQGNSA. Trimming took off 5 bases at V and 4 bases at J, with 11 bases between the two ends. This CDR3 is built from 13 residues. The CDR3 protein is CASSQGLGTEAFF. CDR3 DNA sequence: TGTGCCAGCAGCCAGGGGTTGGGCACTGAAGCTTTCTTT.

V gene TRBV6-5 combines with J gene TRBJ1-1, with a tentative D call TRBD1 (5 bases). CDR1 and CDR2 from the germline V gene are MNHEY and SVGAGI. The CDR3 consists of 13 residues. The V end was cut by 0 bases, the J end by 11 bases, with 13 bases between. The CDR3: CASSYSQGSGAFF. CDR3 in DNA: TGTGCCAGCAGTTACTCCCAGGGATCCGGGGCTTTCTTT.

V is TRBV7-2 and J is TRBJ1-1; a possible D gene is TRBD1 (5 bases). The germline V and J ends were trimmed by 3 bases and 2 bases, with 10 bases remaining between them. This CDR3 comprises 14 residues. Germline V CDR1 and CDR2: SGHTA, FQGNSA. The DNA of the CDR3 is TGTGCCAGCAGCTTTTCCGGGACTAACACTGAAGCTTTCTTT. Its translation is CASSFSGTNTEAFF.

CDR3 amino acids: CASSPKTANQETQYF. The CDR3 nucleotides are TGTGCCAGCAGCCCTAAGACAGCAAACCAAGAGACCCAGTACTTC. This chain uses TRBV28 with TRBJ2-5, with a tentative D call TRBD1 (5 bases). The ends were cut back, 6 bases at V and 0 bases at J, with 14 bases in the middle. Germline CDR1 is MDHEN and CDR2 is SYDVKM. The CDR3 length is 15 residues.

This chain uses TRBV2 with TRBJ2-3; 10 bases fit TRBD2. Germline assignment: CDR1 SNHLY and CDR2 FYNNEI. The CDR3 sequence is 15 residues long. V lost 6 bases and J lost 4; bases outside the gene matches: 7. CDR3 region: CASSTGTSVADTQYF. As DNA, the CDR3 is TGTGCCAGCAGCACCGGGACTAGCGTTGCAGATACGCAGTATTTT.

The rearrangement joins TRBV4-3 to TRBJ1-5; weak D call: TRBD1 (5 bases). V dropped 3 bases and J dropped 5 bases, with 11 bases sitting between them. The CDR3 is 14 amino acids. CDR1 is LGHNA and CDR2 is YSLEER in the germline V gene. CDR3: CASSHGRGDQPQHF. The CDR3, as DNA: TGCGCCAGCAGCCATGGACGGGGGGATCAGCCCCAGCATTTT.

This clone is a singleton in its sample. The V gene is TRBV6-4, the J gene TRBJ1-5, with 7 bases identical to TRBD1. The germline gives CDR1 MRHNA, CDR2 SNTAGT. V was clipped by 0 bases and J by 7 bases; unmatched bases: 15. This CDR3 comprises 18 residues. CDR3 sequence reads: CASSDSCPGTDVRQPQHF. For the CDR3, the DNA is TGTGCCAGCAGTGACTCGTGTCCCGGGACAGATGTACGGCAGCCCCAGCATTTT.

The chain uses TRBV27 and TRBJ2-7, with 7 bases fitting TRBD1. Losses at the gene ends were 3 bases for V and 1 base for J; bases not matched to a gene: 6. This CDR3 region has 15 residues. Germline assignment: CDR1 MNHEY and CDR2 SMNVEV (reference sequence). The CDR3 is CASSLGQSFSYEQYF. CDR3 nucleotide sequence: TGTGCCAGCAGTTTGGGACAGTCATTTTCCTACGAGCAGTACTTC.

As concerns this clone: Other nucleotide sequences in the sample specify the same CDR3. The chain links TRBV5-1 to TRBJ1-1; D remains unclear. This CDR3 has 13 amino acids. V shed 0 bases and J shed 1 base, with 4 bases lying between them. Germline CDR1 and CDR2: SGHRS and YFSETQ. The CDR3 protein is CASSLDRNTEAFF. The CDR3 nucleotides are TGCGCCAGCAGCTTGGATAGGAACACTGAAGCTTTCTTT.

The rearrangement joins TRBV28 to TRBJ2-7; a weak D match, TRBD2 (5 bases). The CDR3 consists of 14 residues. In germline, CDR1 is MDHEN, CDR2 SYDVKM. V dropped 6 bases and J dropped 3 bases, with 15 bases sitting between them. In nucleotides, the CDR3 is TGTGCCAGCAGCCCTTTGGACGGGAACTACGAGCAGTACTTC. Translating it yields CASSPLDGNYEQYF.

The chain employs TRBV24-1 and TRBJ1-5; D not certain. The CDR3 has 14 residues. Germline V gene data show CDR1 as KGHDR and CDR2 as SFDVKD. The V end lost 5 bases, the J end lost 5 bases, and 12 bases lay between the germline ends. The DNA of the CDR3 is TGTGCCACCAGTGGGGCAGGCTTATATCAGCCCCAGCATTTT. It translates to CATSGAGLYQPQHF.

This chain joins TRBV7-2 and TRBJ1-1, with D possibly matching TRBD1 (6 bases). V was trimmed by 4 bases and J by 1 base, leaving 10 bases between them. The CDR3 runs to 14 residues. Germline values: CDR1 SGHTA, CDR2 FQGNSA. The CDR3 protein is CASSSVQGNTEAFF. The DNA for the CDR3 is TGTGCCAGCAGCTCCGTACAGGGGAACACTGAAGCTTTCTTT.

The V and J genes are TRBV28 and TRBJ1-2; no firm D call. The CDR3 has 15 amino acids. The V end lost 2 bases, the J end lost 5 bases, and 15 bases lay between the germline ends. CDR1 is MDHEN and CDR2 is SYDVKM in the germline V gene. CDR3 region: CASSLNPDFGYGYTF. CDR3 nucleotides: TGTGCCAGCAGTTTAAACCCCGATTTCGGTTATGGCTACACCTTC.

The chain uses TRBV2 and TRBJ2-2; 9 bases agree with TRBD1. V dropped 2 bases and J dropped 4; count of bases not matched to a gene: 2. CDR3 length: 15 residues. The V gene's germline CDR1 is SNHLY and CDR2 FYNNEI. CDR3 bases: TGTGCCAGCAGTGAATGGGGACAGGGCACCGGGGAGCTGTTTTTT. This codes for CASSEWGQGTGELFF.

This sequence joins TRBV7-9 and TRBJ1-2; tentatively, D is TRBD1 (5 bases). Deletions cut 3 bases from V and 7 bases from J, with 12 bases between. This CDR3 spans 13 amino acids. Germline V gives CDR1 SEHNR, CDR2 FQNEAQ (reference sequence). The CDR3 DNA is TGTGCCAGCAGCTTTAACCTCGGGGGTGGCTACACCTTC. It codes for CASSFNLGGGYTF. The variable domain in full, with the rest retrieved from reference TRBV7-9 and TRBJ1-2, is DTGVSQNPRHKITKRGQNVTFRCDPISEHNRLYWYRQTLGQGPEFLTYFQNEAQLEKSRLLSDRFSAERPKGSFSTLEIQRTEQGDSAMYLCASSFNLGGGYTFGSGTRLTVV.

Of note for this clone: The DNA is left out, because the CDR3 cannot be placed on it with certainty; the CDR3 is given as TCRdb lists it. This chain uses TRBV11-2 with TRBJ2-3; the table's D call, TRBD2, has no DNA check behind it. The CDR3 extends over 13 residues, inclusive of both ends. The germline gives CDR1 SGHAT, CDR2 FQNNGV. CDR3 sequence reads: CASSLVASGSRYF.

The V gene is TRBV18, the J gene TRBJ2-7, with a tentative D call TRBD1 (5 bases). The CDR3 loop spans 16 amino acids. Germline values: CDR1 KGHSH, CDR2 LQKENI. Trimming left V 0 bases short and J 2 bases short, with 14 bases between. The CDR3, as DNA: TGTGCCAGCTCACCACCGGGGCAGGGAAGTCCCTACGAGCAGTACTTC. This encodes CASSPPGQGSPYEQYF.

Here the CDR3 reads CASTSTRGNTEAFF. The CDR3 coding sequence is TGTGCCAGTACTTCCACCAGGGGAAACACTGAAGCTTTCTTT. The chain uses TRBV19 and TRBJ1-1, with D tentatively TRBD1 (6 bases). The CDR3 contains 14 residues. Germline values: CDR1 LNHDA, CDR2 SQIVND (reference sequence). V lost 7 bases and J 2 bases, leaving 14 bases between the germline ends.

For the CDR3, the DNA is TGTGCCAGCAGTGTTCCCCGGACAGGGGTTGCTTCCGGGGAGCTGTTTTTT. Protein sequence: CASSVPRTGVASGELFF. The chain has TRBV2 and TRBJ2-2; TRBD1 aligns across 9 bases. The CDR3 extends over 17 amino acids. In germline, CDR1 is SNHLY, CDR2 FYNNEI. Germline trimming cut 4 bases from V and 6 bases from J; bases unmatched to any gene: 12.

V usage is TRBV28 and J usage is TRBJ1-3; no firm D call. With 6 bases removed from V and 3 bases from J, the gap between germline ends came to 21 bases. The CDR3 has 17 amino acids. Germline V gene data show CDR1 as MDHEN and CDR2 as SYDVKM. CDR3 DNA sequence: TGTGCCAGCAGACCCGCCTGGGGAGATCCCAATGGAAACACCATATATTTT. Its protein is CASRPAWGDPNGNTIYF.

The rearrangement uses TRBV27 and TRBJ2-2; 9 bases fit TRBD1. CDR1 is MNHEY and CDR2 is SMNVEV in the germline V gene (reference sequence). The V segment lost 5 bases and the J segment 7 bases; nucleotides outside the gene matches: 14. This CDR3 region has 17 residues. CDR3 amino acids: CASSLRVGGQGSGELFF. CDR3 nucleotides: TGTGCCAGCAGTCTCCGAGTTGGGGGACAGGGTAGCGGGGAGCTGTTTTTT.

This chain links TRBV9 with TRBJ2-2; 11 positions agree with TRBD2. The CDR3 contains 17 residues. Germline lookup yields CDR1 SGDLS and CDR2 YYNGEE. The V and J ends lost 4 bases and 2 bases, in that order; junction bases with no gene match: 7. Here the CDR3 reads CASSLQGTSGNTGELFF. The CDR3 nucleotides are TGTGCCAGCAGCCTCCAAGGGACTAGCGGAAACACCGGGGAGCTGTTTTTT.